This is a list of T cell receptor beta chains from one sample in a study of shared clonotypes between healthy human individuals. Produced via immunoSEQ multiplex PCR; TCRdb's table is partial and in-frame only. The sample gives about 2.2 million clones, approximately 92% of which show up once; about 1.6% is in the top ten. Sequenced sample: naive CD8+ T cells from PBMCs. These receptors were collected from a young man in good health. Some clones in this sample may be carry-over from other donors' samples. Each CDR3 is given with its conserved first and last residue. D genes are given only for firm matches. Where a row states a size, it is once, few, many or the class of an expanded clone; other rows omit it.

TRBJ1-5 | TRBV30 | . | . | TGTGCCTGGAGTGTCAGGGGCTCGAGGGGCAATCAGCCCCAGCATTTT | CAWSVRGSRGNQPQHF
TRBJ2-1 | TRBV2 | . | . | TGTGCCAGCAGTGAAGCGCTTAGTTACAATGAGCAGTTCTTC | CASSEALSYNEQFF
TRBJ1-4 | TRBV19 | . | . | TGTGCCAGTAGTATAACAATTCTCCGGGAACTGTTTTTT | CASSITILRELFF
TRBJ1-1 | TRBV19 | few | . | TGTGCCAGTATCCCCTTCGGTAAGGCCACTGAAGCTTTCTTT | CASIPFGKATEAFF
TRBJ1-5 | TRBV28 | few | . | TGTGCCAGCAGTTCCTGGGGAGGGGTGGTGCAGCCCCAGCATTTT | CASSSWGGVVQPQHF
TRBJ1-1 | TRBV6-5 | once | . | TGTGCCAGCAGGAGTGGCAGGTCCGACACTGAAGCTTTCTTT | CASRSGRSDTEAFF
TRBJ2-1 | TRBV7-8 | . | TRBD1 | TGTGCCAGCAGCGCCCGGACAGGGGCTTACAATGAGCAGTTCTTC | CASSARTGAYNEQFF
TRBJ1-1 | TRBV19 | . | . | TGTGCCGTCAAAATAACCAGGGGCGGCACTGAAGCTTTCTTT | CAVKITRGGTEAFF
TRBJ2-7 | TRBV5-1 | once | . | TGCGCCAGCAGCCCTCGTGGGGCCTACGAGCAGTACTTC | CASSPRGAYEQYF
TRBJ1-1 | TRBV7-9 | . | . | TGTGCCAGCAGCTTGGACAGAAACACTGAAGCTTTCTTT | CASSLDRNTEAFF
TRBJ1-4 | TRBV28 | . | . | TGTGCCAGCAGTCTAGCAGTGAACCGAGGTGAAAAACTGTTTTTT | CASSLAVNRGEKLFF
TRBJ2-1 | TRBV5-5 | . | . | TGTGCCAGCAGCTTCTCTTTTCTGGCGGACTCCTACAATGAGCAGTTCTTC | CASSFSFLADSYNEQFF
TRBJ1-1 | TRBV19 | . | . | TGTGCCAGTAGTATAGTCGAGGGGCGCGGAACTGAAGCTTTCTTT | CASSIVEGRGTEAFF
TRBJ2-1 | TRBV7-2 | . | . | TGTGCCATCTCCGGGACTTTACCCCATGAGCAGTTCTTC | CAISGTLPHEQFF
TRBJ2-5 | TRBV7-9 | . | TRBD1 | TGTGCCAGCAGCGGCGGACAGGTACAAGAGACCCAGTACTTC | CASSGGQVQETQYF
TRBJ2-3 | TRBV28 | . | TRBD2 | TGTGCCAGCAGTTCGCCTCAGACTAGCGGGGCAGATACGCAGTATTTT | CASSSPQTSGADTQYF
TRBJ1-2 | TRBV7-9 | once | . | TGTGCCAGCAGCTCCCCCAGTAATGGCTACACCTTC | CASSSPSNGYTF
TRBJ1-4 | TRBV9 | . | TRBD1 | TGTGCCAGCAGCGTAGGTAGGGGGCCTGAAAAACTGTTTTTT | CASSVGRGPEKLFF
TRBJ1-2 | TRBV5-1 | . | TRBD1 | TGCGCCAGCAGCTTGGACCCCCGGCAGGGGGCGCGTTGGAATGGCTACACCTTC | CASSLDPRQGARWNGYTF
TRBJ2-7 | TRBV5-1 | . | . | TGCGCCAGCAGCCCTGGTGGGACATCGAAGGGCGAGCAGTACTTC | CASSPGGTSKGEQYF
TRBJ1-2 | TRBV7-6 | . | . | TGTGCCAGCAGCTTAGCCCCGGGGCCTGGCTATGGCTACACCTTC | CASSLAPGPGYGYTF
TRBJ2-5 | TRBV5-1 | . | TRBD1 | TGCGCCAGCAGCTCATATGGGGACAGGACTTTCCAAGAGACCCAGTACTTC | CASSSYGDRTFQETQYF
TRBJ2-1 | TRBV6-5 | . | TRBD2 | TGTGCCAGCAGTCCGGGACTAGCGGGATATAGGCAGTTCTTC | CASSPGLAGYRQFF
TRBJ1-1 | TRBV7-9 | . | . | TGTGCCAGCAGCCCAGGGTCTTTGAACACTGAAGCTTTCTTT | CASSPGSLNTEAFF
TRBJ2-5 | TRBV9 | . | . | TGTGCCAGCAGCGTTGACCAAGAGACCCAGTACTTC | CASSVDQETQYF
TRBJ2-7 | TRBV4-1 | . | TRBD2 | TGCGCCAGCAGCCAAGGTCCGGCTAGCGGATTCTTCTACGAGCAGTACTTC | CASSQGPASGFFYEQYF
TRBJ1-2 | TRBV6-1 | . | TRBD1 | TGTGCCAGCAGTATCAACACAGGGGGCCTTGGCTACACCTTC | CASSINTGGLGYTF
TRBJ1-4 | TRBV7-9 | . | TRBD1 | TGTGCCAGCAGCTTACGGACAGGGGATGAAAAACTGTTTTTT | CASSLRTGDEKLFF
TRBJ1-1 | TRBV10-3 | . | . | TGTGCCATCAGTGACCCAAACACTGAAGCTTTCTTT | CAISDPNTEAFF
TRBJ2-7 | TRBV9 | . | TRBD1 | TGTGCCAGCAGCGTAGGGGACAGTTTATACGAGCAGTACTTC | CASSVGDSLYEQYF
TRBJ1-4 | TRBV4-2 | few | . | TGTGCCAGCAGCCAAGGCCGGACTGGCGGTGAAAAACTGTTTTTT | CASSQGRTGGEKLFF
TRBJ1-4 | TRBV5-1 | few | TRBD1 | TGCGCCAGCAGCCCGGGACAGGGGGCAACTAATGAAAAACTGTTTTTT | CASSPGQGATNEKLFF
TRBJ1-2 | TRBV28 | . | TRBD1 | TGTGCCAGCAGTTTCATCACAGGGGGCGGCTATGGCTACACCTTC | CASSFITGGGYGYTF
TRBJ1-2 | TRBV5-8 | . | . | TGTGCCAGCAGCTCTCGAGTTAGGGCAGCCGTCTATGGCTACACCTTC | CASSSRVRAAVYGYTF
TRBJ2-5 | TRBV28 | . | TRBD2 | TGTGCCAGCATTCCACTAGCGGGAGGTCGGCAAGAGACCCAGTACTTC | CASIPLAGGRQETQYF
TRBJ2-7 | TRBV19 | . | . | TGTGCCAGTAGTGTGACATTGAGCTCCTACGAGCAGTACTTC | CASSVTLSSYEQYF
TRBJ2-2 | TRBV12-5 | . | TRBD2 | TGTGCTAGTGGTTTGGTACGCGGGAGGGCCGACACCGGGGAGCTGTTTTTT | CASGLVRGRADTGELFF
TRBJ2-7 | TRBV4-1 | . | . | TGCGCCAGCAGCCAAGATCGCGAGGGCTTATCCTACGAGCAGTACTTC | CASSQDREGLSYEQYF
TRBJ1-3 | TRBV7-9 | once | TRBD1 | TGTGCCAGCAGCTTGCACAGGGGAACTGGAAACACCATATATTTT | CASSLHRGTGNTIYF
TRBJ1-2 | TRBV7-6 | . | . | TGTGCCAGCAGCACGGGGCTGGGAGGCTACACCTTC | CASSTGLGGYTF
TRBJ2-7 | TRBV6-5 | . | . | TGTGCCAGCAGTTACTCTTTAGGAGGCTACGAGCAGTACTTC | CASSYSLGGYEQYF